One and the same sample provided the 24 T cell receptor beta chains below, sequenced in a study of post-analysis software for immune sequencing data. Broader study findings: Roughly 5 TRBV segments were significantly more frequent in patients than in controls. TRBV5-6, TRBV5-1 and TRBV20-1 were among these segments.

The antigens these receptors bind are not known. The TCR beta cDNA libraries carried unique molecular identifiers. TCRdb recomputed calls from the PCR reads with MiXCR, one row per CDR3 protein. Of about 820,000 distinct CDR3 sequences in the sample, roughly 58% are singletons; the top ten hold approximately 4.5%. The sequenced sample was blood. Source of these receptors: a girl between 5 and 17 years old with multiple sclerosis.

The rearrangement uses TRBV7-2 and TRBJ2-6, with 14 bases identical to TRBD2. Germline lookup yields CDR1 SGHTA and CDR2 FQGNSA. The junction had 4 bases not matched to a gene; V was cut back by 5 bases and J by 4 bases. The CDR3 has 17 amino acids. The CDR3 region has the DNA TGTGCCAGCAGCCCCGGGACTAGCGGGGGCGGGGCCAACGTCCTGACTTTC. Its translation: CASSPGTSGGGANVLTF.

V is TRBV7-3 and J is TRBJ2-1, with D possibly matching TRBD2 (5 bases). CDR1 and CDR2 from the germline V gene are SGHTA and FQGTGA. CDR3 size: 13 residues. V gave up 5 bases and J gave up 11 bases, with 16 bases separating them. CDR3: CASSPTTAGQQFF. CDR3 nucleotide sequence: TGTGCCAGCAGCCCAACAACGGCGGGCCAGCAGTTCTTC.

The chain is built from TRBV7-6 and TRBJ2-7; D call uncertain. The V gene's germline CDR1 is SGHVS and CDR2 FNYEAQ. This CDR3 region has 16 residues. The germline V and J ends were trimmed by 5 bases and 2 bases, with 19 bases remaining between them. CDR3 nucleotide sequence: TGTGCCAGCAGCCCCCTGGGCCCGGACGATGCCTACGAGCAGTACTTC. The encoded protein is CASSPLGPDDAYEQYF.

The chain uses TRBV9 and TRBJ2-7; 7 bases are a match to TRBD1. The germline CDR1 and CDR2 sequences are SGDLS and YYNGEE. V shed 4 bases, J shed 2 bases, and the junction held 9 bases outside the gene matches. The CDR3 loop spans 15 amino acids. The CDR3 DNA sequence: TGTGCCAGCAGCCCCCGGACAGGTAGTGCCTACGAGCAGTACTTC. Its translation: CASSPRTGSAYEQYF. The entire variable domain, with the rest obtained from reference TRBV9 and TRBJ2-7, is as follows: DSGVTQTPKHLITATGQRVTLRCSPRSGDLSVYWYQQSLDQGLQFLIQYYNGEERAKGNILERFSAQQFPDLHSELNLSSLELGDSALYFCASSPRTGSAYEQYFGPGTRLTVT.

The V call is TRBV20-1, the J call TRBJ2-5; no reliable D call. The end of the DNA fits TRBJ2-7 better, so the J call may be wrong. Germline-derived CDR1 and CDR2 are DFQATT and SNEGSKA (reference sequence). The CDR3 sequence is 11 residues long. CDR3 DNA: TGCAGTGCTAGAGTACAAGACGAGCAGTACTTC. Its translation is CSARVQDEQYF.

The CDR3 nucleotides are TGTGCCAGCAGTTACGGGACAGCTAAAGAGACCCAGTACTTC. Translation gives CASSYGTAKETQYF. V gene TRBV6-5 combines with J gene TRBJ2-5, with 7 bases aligning to TRBD1. The CDR3 totals 14 residues. After removal of 2 bases from V and 3 bases from J, the junction contained 3 bases not matched to a gene. CDR1 and CDR2 from the germline V gene are MNHEY and SVGAGI.

The chain combines TRBV2 with TRBJ2-3, with D uncertain. V lost 8 bases and J 4 bases, leaving 16 bases between the germline ends. The germline V gene encodes CDR1 SNHLY and CDR2 FYNNEI. The CDR3 is 14 residues long. As DNA, the CDR3 is TGTGCCAGCTCCTCCACCTATCTCGCAGATACGCAGTATTTT. This encodes CASSSTYLADTQYF.

This clonotype turned up a few times. The rearrangement joins TRBV6-6 to TRBJ2-7; the D gene is possibly TRBD1 (5 bases). The germline gives CDR1 MNHNY, CDR2 SVGAGI (reference sequence). V lost 9 bases to trimming and J lost 3 bases, with 15 bases between them. The CDR3 length is 13 residues. The CDR3 sequence: CASKPTQGYEQYF. The CDR3 DNA reads TGTGCCAGTAAACCAACCCAGGGCTACGAGCAGTACTTC.

This chain joins TRBV7-3 and TRBJ2-3; 8 bases map to TRBD2. The CDR3 is 16 amino acids. After removal of 5 bases from V and 4 bases from J, the junction contained 11 bases not matched to a gene. The germline gives CDR1 SGHTA, CDR2 FQGTGA. CDR3 bases: TGTGCCAGCAGCCGGAGGGGGGGGACTAGTCCAGATACGCAGTATTTT. It encodes CASSRRGGTSPDTQYF.

V usage is TRBV12-3 or TRBV12-4 and J usage is TRBJ1-5; 8 bases are a match to TRBD1. The CDR3 spans 15 residues. V dropped 1 base and J dropped 3; count of bases not matched to a gene: 2. CDR3 sequence: CASSLGTGNNQPQHF. In DNA form, the CDR3 reads TGTGCCAGCAGTTTAGGGACAGGGAACAATCAGCCCCAGCATTTT.

The V call is TRBV7-9, the J call TRBJ2-1; D remains ambiguous. CDR3 length: 14 residues. Trimming removed 5 bases from V and 5 bases from J, with 13 bases in between. From germline, CDR1 is SEHNR and CDR2 FQNEAQ (reference sequence). Here the CDR3 DNA reads TGTGCCAGCAGCCTCCCTCGTACTAACAATGAGCAGTTCTTC. This translates into CASSLPRTNNEQFF.

J is TRBJ2-7 and V is TRBV5-5, with D possibly being TRBD1 (5 bases). The CDR3 spans 16 residues. The V gene lost 1 base and the J gene lost 0 bases, with 14 bases spanning the gap. The germline V gene has CDR1 SGHKS and CDR2 YYEKEE (reference sequence). CDR3 sequence: CASSLRIQVPSYEQYF. The CDR3 region has the DNA TGTGCCAGCAGCTTGAGGATACAGGTTCCCTCCTACGAGCAGTACTTC. Full variable domain (missing parts from reference TRBV5-5 and TRBJ2-7): DAGVTQSPTHLIKTRGQQVTLRCSPISGHKSVSWYQQVLGQGPQFIFQYYEKEERGRGNFPDRFSARQFPNYSSELNVNALLLGDSALYLCASSLRIQVPSYEQYFGPGTRLTVT.

This clonotype has just a few counts. The J gene is TRBJ2-4, the V gene TRBV20-1; TRBD1 agrees at 8 bases. Unmatched junction bases numbered 8, after V lost 6 bases and J lost 7 bases. Looked up from germline, CDR1 is DFQATT and CDR2 is SNEGSKA (reference sequence). CDR3 size: 13 residues. CDR3 loop: CSAALTGENIQYF. The CDR3 DNA reads as TGCAGTGCGGCCCTGACAGGGGAGAACATTCAGTACTTC.

V usage is TRBV30 and J usage is TRBJ2-7, with a weak D call TRBD1 (6 bases). The end of the DNA fits TRBJ2-5 better, so the J call may be wrong. The CDR3 runs to 14 residues. Germline V gives CDR1 GTSNPN, CDR2 SVGIG (reference sequence). The CDR3 DNA follows: TGTGCCTGGAGTGTAACTCCAGGGGACGGGACCCAGTACTTC. Protein product: CAWSVTPGDGTQYF.

The chain's CDR3 is CSANRRRSLDEQYF. CDR3 nucleotides: TGCAGTGCTAATCGACGTAGGAGCCTAGACGAGCAGTACTTC. The rearrangement joins TRBV20-1 to TRBJ2-7; no reliable D call. Germline assignment: CDR1 DFQATT and CDR2 SNEGSKA (reference sequence). The CDR3 extends over 14 amino acids. Deletions cut 4 bases from V and 5 bases from J, with 18 bases between.

The chain couples TRBV29-1 to TRBJ2-2; D might be TRBD2 (7 bases). The V gene lost 7 bases and the J gene lost 1 base, with 19 bases spanning the gap. The CDR3 sequence is 16 residues long. Germline V lookup: CDR1 SQVTM, CDR2 ANQGSEA. For the CDR3, the DNA is TGCAGCGCTGCCTCAGAGGGGGGGCTGAACACCGGGGAGCTGTTTTTT. Encoded protein: CSAASEGGLNTGELFF.

The rearrangement links TRBV20-1 to TRBJ2-5; 9 nucleotides line up with TRBD2. There are 14 residues in the CDR3. CDR1 DFQATT and CDR2 SNEGSKA come from the germline V gene (reference sequence). The V gene end was trimmed by 3 bases and the J gene end by 3 bases; junction bases not matched to a gene: 5. The CDR3 DNA reads TGCAGTGCTAGGCCTCTAGCGGGGAAAGAGACCCAGTACTTC. Its protein product is CSARPLAGKETQYF.

This clonotype has a handful of counts. The chain employs TRBV20-1 and TRBJ2-7; 7 nucleotides line up with TRBD1. V shed 5 bases and J 0 bases; nucleotides not matched to a gene: 7. The CDR3 extends over 14 amino acids. From germline, CDR1 is DFQATT and CDR2 SNEGSKA (reference sequence). The CDR3 DNA is TGCAGTGCTCGGTCGGACAGGAACTCCTACGAGCAGTACTTC. This encodes CSARSDRNSYEQYF.

In its sample, this clonotype was seen a few times. J is TRBJ2-7 and V is TRBV2; 7 bases agree with TRBD1. The germline CDR1 and CDR2 sequences are SNHLY and FYNNEI. Trimming removed 6 bases from V and 2 bases from J; junction bases left unmatched: 7. CDR3 length equals 14 residues. The CDR3 bases are TGTGCCAGCAGCAAAACAGGGACAGCCTACGAGCAGTACTTC. Translated, it gives CASSKTGTAYEQYF.

This clonotype was found a few times. This chain uses TRBV5-1 with TRBJ2-1; no clear D. Looked up from germline, CDR1 is SGHRS and CDR2 is YFSETQ. The V gene lost 0 bases and the J gene lost 3 bases, with 10 bases spanning the gap. This CDR3 is 15 amino acids long. The CDR3 nucleotides are TGCGCCAGCAGCTTGGCCGGCACCATCTACAATGAGCAGTTCTTC. Translating it yields CASSLAGTIYNEQFF.

V gene TRBV6-5 combines with J gene TRBJ2-5; D may correspond to TRBD1 or TRBD2 (6 bases each). The DNA end lines up better with TRBJ2-7; the J call may be wrong. Germline CDR1 MNHEY, CDR2 SVGAGI. CDR3 length: 22 residues. The CDR3 region has the DNA TGTGCCAGCAGTTACTCGATCAAGGTACAGGGAGGAAGCTACATTCACTCCTACGAGCAGTACTTC. Residues: CASSYSIKVQGGSYIHSYEQYF.

V is TRBV20-1 and J is TRBJ2-5; maybe TRBD1 (6 bases). Trimming took off 5 bases at V and 5 bases at J, with 15 bases between the two ends. In germline, CDR1 is DFQATT, CDR2 SNEGSKA (reference sequence). The CDR3 extends over 13 amino acids. The CDR3 here is CSAPSGVQETQYF. The CDR3 region has the DNA TGCAGTGCTCCTTCAGGGGTTCAGGAGACCCAGTACTTC.

The chain combines TRBV5-4 with TRBJ2-1; D remains unclear. CDR3 length: 15 amino acids. V shed 2 bases and J shed 8 bases, with 17 bases lying between them. Looked up from germline, CDR1 is SGHNT and CDR2 is YYREEE (reference sequence). CDR3 nucleotides: TGTGCCAGCAGCTTCCCATCGGCTGGGAAGGATGAGCAGTTCTTC. This encodes CASSFPSAGKDEQFF.

The CDR3 loop reads CATSSRSRGAYEQYF. CDR3 in DNA: TGTGCCACCAGCTCTCGTTCCCGGGGGGCTTACGAGCAGTACTTC. V is TRBV15 and J is TRBJ2-7, with D possibly matching TRBD2 (7 bases). CDR1 and CDR2 from the germline V gene are LNHNV and YYDKDF (reference sequence). The CDR3 is made up of 15 amino acids. The V gene lost 5 bases and the J gene lost 4 bases, with 18 bases spanning the gap.